This T cell receptor (beta chain) was documented in a study of blood T cell repertoires in COVID-19 (TCRdb year 2020). Context from the whole study: Samples covering the acute and convalescent phases of COVID-19 were provided by collaborators in the United States, Italy and Spain. The prospective study material was composed of cDNA or gDNA derived from T cells, B-cell-depleted T cells, or PBMCs. Deeply sampled blood TCRbeta repertoires from subjects exposed to, actively infected with, or recovered from COVID-19 were included in the dataset. The repertoires were released in a freely available public database meant as a resource for research on the immune response to SARS-CoV-2. The samples were drawn from the first 160 participants of the ongoing ImmuneRACE study and from 950 to 1,500 subjects provided by 6 global collaborators. Sample metadata almost always included a de-identified subject ID, COVID-19 status, age in years and sex. Where available, HLA class I and class II types were taken from metadata supplied by the sample provider and were not determined by assay-based typing. Results the study describes overall, beyond this receptor: The quantity of clinical and demographic metadata differed by source and by participant and was supplied without curation.

As concerns this clone: Its antigen remains unidentified. Base qualities were left out, and no much larger clone turns up one base away.

TCRbeta CDR3 regions were amplified from genomic DNA by means of the immunoSEQ Assay, a bias-controlled multiplex PCR. Per the original workflow: Nucleated cell counts per sample were estimated from amplification of reference gene primers within the assay. Sequence reads were collapsed and filtered to measure the absolute abundance of every unique TCRbeta CDR3 rearrangement. Productive Simpson clonality was computed per sample as the square root of Simpson's diversity index over productive rearrangements. The clones in this table, taken by TCRdb from immuneACCESS, are in-frame only. Not every clone is retained; where verified, under half of the shortfall comes from an unresolved V gene, and the cause of the rest is unknown. V and J calls and clone size are given by that table; D and trimming were obtained from the DNA. This sample is represented by about 73,000 clones; about four fifths of them were singletons. The ten largest clonotypes hold 20% to 25% of the sample.

The collaborating institutions used their own protocols to collect whole blood in K2EDTA tubes. For TCRbeta analysis, collaborators shipped samples in one of three forms: frozen whole blood, isolated PBMCs, or DNA extracted from either of those sample types. Between the V and J ends, shortened by 0 bases and 0 bases respectively, the junction contains 6 bases. The CDR3, from cysteine to phenylalanine, totals 15 residues. The kept DNA is CDR3 alone, 45 bases in frame from the first base. According to the germline V gene, CDR1 reads MNHNS and CDR2 reads SASEGT. Source material: peripheral blood. The receptor's source is a woman in her seventies with acute or convalescent COVID-19. The rearranged chain carries TRBV6-1 and TRBJ1-5; tentative D gene TRBD1, with 6 bases matching. In nucleotide form, the sequence is TGTGCCAGCAGTGAAGCAGGGGGTAGCAATCAGCCCCAGCATTTT. It encodes CASSEAGGSNQPQHF.